This T cell receptor (beta chain) was obtained from a study of blood T cell repertoires in COVID-19. On the study more broadly: The United States, Italy and Spain supplied acute and convalescent COVID-19 samples. PBMCs, B-cell-depleted T cells, or T cells provided the cDNA or gDNA that made up the material.

Losses at the gene ends were 4 bases for V and 7 bases for J; bases not matched to a gene: 11. The CDR3 is 16 amino acids. The V gene's germline CDR1 is SGHAT and CDR2 FQNNGV. Per the authors' pipeline: Amplification of reference gene primers was used by the study to estimate nucleated cell counts. Profiling relied on immunoSEQ multiplex PCR, and the TCRdb table lists in-frame clones only, not all of them. The V and J calls and clone size come from that table; D and trimming were worked out from the DNA. The sample gives roughly 150,000 clones, approximately 80% of which show up once; 0.45% to 0.6% is in the top ten.

Sequencing input: peripheral blood. V and J are TRBV11-2 and TRBJ2-7; 12 bases are a match to TRBD2. The sequence was collected from a man aged 60 to 75 with acute or convalescent COVID-19. DNA of the CDR3: TGTGCCAGCAGCTCCCTAGCGGGAGGGCCCTTCTGGGAGCAGTACTTC. The encoded protein is CASSSLAGGPFWEQYF.